The rows below give T cell receptor beta chains drawn from one sample of a study of T cells expressing NK-cell markers. TCRdb derives one entry per CDR3 protein from the 5' RACE reads, leaving out DNA. In total, the table holds about 550,000 distinct CDR3 sequences. Source material: blood T cells: a sorted CD56 or NKG2C T cell subset, CD4+ or CD8+ T cells, or bulk PBMC T cells (not recorded which). Source of these receptors: a man younger than 30 in good health. CDR3s include the opening cysteine and the closing phenylalanine or tryptophan.

cdr3_aa	v_call	j_call
CASSEPGLAPEQYF	TRBV7-2	TRBJ2-7
CASSSDRVLVSGANVLTF	TRBV5-1	TRBJ2-6
CASSRLGTGGDEQFF	TRBV7-9	TRBJ2-1
CASSSPLWEQFF	TRBV5-1	TRBJ2-1
CASSFSSQGASGYTF	TRBV12-3/TRBV12-4	TRBJ1-2
CASSVDPAGDNEQFF	TRBV9	TRBJ2-1
CASSVRTTLDLAKNIQYF	TRBV2	TRBJ2-4
CASSLVKNRGGSFGANVLTF	TRBV12-3/TRBV12-4	TRBJ2-6
CATSGFGETDNEKLFF	TRBV15	TRBJ1-4
CASSVRGPGGSDGYTF	TRBV10-2	TRBJ1-2
CASSLRYRDRRNTEAFF	TRBV11-2	TRBJ1-1
CASSPMTGGVYEQFF	TRBV7-8	TRBJ2-1
CASSGTGGRRETQYF	TRBV7-6	TRBJ2-5
CASSQFSRQLIYNEQFF	TRBV4-3	TRBJ2-1
CASSQTIVADTQYF	TRBV14	TRBJ2-3
CASSLEGAHHGTDTQYF	TRBV5-1	TRBJ2-3
CASIALAGGLGEQFF	TRBV5-1	TRBJ2-1
CSARDGGRGEDYEQYF	TRBV20-1	TRBJ2-7
CASAPARSSYNEQFF	TRBV7-2	TRBJ2-1
CASSPEATRRSDTQYF	TRBV27	TRBJ2-3
CASSQDGTGFYEQYF	TRBV7-9	TRBJ2-7
CASNLAGERYEQYF	TRBV28	TRBJ2-7
CASSPIATNEKLFF	TRBV27	TRBJ1-4
CASSSDHGKHPETQYF	TRBV11-3	TRBJ2-5
CASSASGAASYNEQFF	TRBV9	TRBJ2-1
CASSWRGHGYTF	TRBV12-3/TRBV12-4	TRBJ1-2
CSAGQGAGTKNIQYF	TRBV20-1	TRBJ2-4
CASRPRPGPNPDTQYF	TRBV7-9	TRBJ2-3
CASSLAGQDLRGQYF	TRBV7-2	TRBJ2-7
CASSLSGGRSETQYF	TRBV5-1	TRBJ2-5
CASSSLQGKAEAFF	TRBV7-9	TRBJ1-1
CSARWRTPGGELFF	TRBV20-1	TRBJ2-2
CSVEYFSMGGLDGETQYF	TRBV29-1	TRBJ2-5
CASSPRADRVSTDTQYF	TRBV9	TRBJ2-3
CSAKDWGIAKNIQYF	TRBV20-1	TRBJ2-4
CASSQASGRPRSTDTQYF	TRBV3-1	TRBJ2-3
CASSPEGGRASLGEQFF	TRBV13	TRBJ2-1
CASSFRDRGTYGYTF	TRBV12-3/TRBV12-4	TRBJ1-2
CASSQGLAGNSYEQYF	TRBV3-1	TRBJ2-7
CSAGDRGIGYEQYF	TRBV20-1	TRBJ2-7
CASSLDRGSVQFF	TRBV12-3/TRBV12-4	TRBJ2-1
CASTSGRRNEKLFF	TRBV5-1	TRBJ1-4
CASSFLAGGLVYEQYF	TRBV4-3	TRBJ2-7
CAISDPVTGSNQPQHF	TRBV10-3	TRBJ1-5
CASGLWGAEDTQYF	TRBV5-1	TRBJ2-3
CASSLSNEQFF	TRBV12-3/TRBV12-4	TRBJ2-1
CASGREGPTTGELFF	TRBV12-3/TRBV12-4	TRBJ2-2
CASRRTDNYGYTF	TRBV25-1	TRBJ1-2
CSARGLTGTSGRVYNEQFF	TRBV20-1	TRBJ2-1
CASSGQPHGELFF	TRBV9	TRBJ2-2
CASSSPKGQHLYNQPQHF	TRBV6-2/TRBV6-3	TRBJ1-5
CAVREANSYNEQFF	TRBV28	TRBJ2-1
CSVGVRRSGANVLTF	TRBV29-1	TRBJ2-6
CASSLASSGNTIYF	TRBV7-9	TRBJ1-3
CASSFGQFQPQHF	TRBV12-3/TRBV12-4	TRBJ1-5
CASSLLAGANNNEQFF	TRBV5-1	TRBJ2-1
CASRMTGADTDTQYF	TRBV7-9	TRBJ2-3
CASSPMRQSIYNEQFF	TRBV7-2	TRBJ2-1
CSARPSQGPWVETQYF	TRBV20-1	TRBJ2-5
CATSRDRLAGGMDEQFF	TRBV15	TRBJ2-1